The clone carrying this T cell receptor (beta chain) was observed many times. Its specificity is unknown. This entry is derived from a study of T-cell reconstitution after alpha-beta-depleted transplantation in children. Study-level points and caveats: Surviving recipient T cells and intrathymic progenitors accounted for some patients' high TCRbeta diversity at day 60. Expanded graft clones, several hundred of them, were reportedly the source of alpha-beta T cells about two months after transplant.

The TCRbeta library was prepared with unique molecular identifiers. MiXCR, run by TCRdb on the PCR reads, gives a single entry per CDR3 protein. There are under 850,000 distinct CDR3 sequences in the sample; 13% occur only once, and 0.79% lies in the top ten. The sequence was collected from a girl aged 2 to 9 with congenital amegakaryocytic thrombocytopenia, due to receive a stem cell transplant. The sample consisted of PBMCs, taken before TCRalphabeta/CD19-depleted stem cell transplant.

This chain's CDR3 is CASSLDEGRNTEAFF. The DNA for the CDR3 is TGCGCCAGCAGCTTGGACGAGGGGCGGAACACTGAAGCTTTCTTT. The V gene is TRBV5-1, the J gene TRBJ1-1; D is possibly TRBD1 (5 bases). V was cut by 0 bases and J by 1 base, with 10 bases left in between. Germline V gene lookup returns CDR1 SGHRS and CDR2 YFSETQ. The CDR3 contains 15 residues.